This T cell receptor (beta chain) originates from a study of cytomegalovirus exposure and HLA in healthy donors. Findings and caveats of the study: There were reportedly fewer N-insertions in an Asian-associated ancestry cluster than the approximately 630-donor mean, in a later analysis. After further analysis at a later stage, around 17,000 TCR beta sequences were associated with HLA alleles at 0.05 false discovery rate.

CDR3 size: 14 residues. This PCR relied on a set of 60 Vbeta primers and 13 Jbeta primers. The method was immunoSEQ multiplex PCR; TCRdb's version includes in-frame clones alone and lacks a portion of them. The data hold 200,000 or so clones, with more than 80% observed a single time. Healthy bone marrow donors made up the donor group. As regards this clone: The antigen is undetermined.

Sequencing was performed on PBMCs. This chain uses TRBV21-1 with TRBJ1-6; the D call in the table, TRBD1, was not verified against the DNA. TRBV21-1 is a listed pseudogene. This receptor was identified in a woman aged 50 to 60 in good health and CMV-seropositive. The CDR3 loop is CASSKDRVNSPLHF. The CDR3 DNA is TGTGCCAGCAGCAAGGACAGGGTTAATTCACCCCTCCACTTT.